Shown below are 18 T cell receptor beta chains from a single sample sequenced in a study of blood T cell repertoires in COVID-19. Profiled with immunoSEQ multiplex PCR; TCRdb holds only in-frame clones, not every one. The data show under 130,000 clones, around 80% seen once. Input material: peripheral blood. Receptors originate from a woman older than 75 with acute or convalescent COVID-19.

On this clone: At the DNA level, this CDR3 is encoded by other sequences in the same sample as well. The chain uses TRBV11-3 and TRBJ2-3; a possible D gene is TRBD1 (6 bases). Germline CDR1 reads SGHNT; CDR2 reads YENEEA. Deletions cut 1 base from V and 1 base from J, with 6 bases between. CDR3 length: 14 amino acids. The CDR3 coding sequence is TGTGCCAGCAGCTTAGCAGGGGGCACAGATACGCAGTATTTT. It specifies CASSLAGGTDTQYF.

This clone was recorded a few times. The rearrangement uses TRBV4-3 and TRBJ2-3; 7 positions match TRBD2. The CDR3 totals 16 residues. Per germline, CDR1 LGHNA and CDR2 YSLEER. Losses at the gene ends were 0 bases for V and 4 bases for J; bases not matched to a gene: 7. The CDR3 DNA sequence: TGCGCCAGCAGCCAAGACCCCGGCGGGAGAGCAGATACGCAGTATTTT. Its protein product is CASSQDPGGRADTQYF.

The V call is TRBV27, the J call TRBJ2-1; D possibly corresponds to TRBD2 (5 bases). Trimming pared 2 bases from V and 8 bases from J, leaving 7 bases between. The CDR3 sequence is 12 residues long. CDR1 is MNHEY, CDR2 SMNVEV, per germline (reference sequence). Written as DNA, the CDR3 is TGTGCCAGCAGTTTACGGGGAGATGAGCAGTTCTTC. Amino acids: CASSLRGDEQFF.

This chain uses TRBV11-2 with TRBJ2-7; 9 nucleotides align to TRBD1. The V gene's germline CDR1 is SGHAT and CDR2 FQNNGV. After removal of 8 bases from V and 0 bases from J, the junction contained 14 bases not matched to a gene. This CDR3 is built from 17 residues. For the CDR3, the DNA is TGTGCCAGCCGGGGACAGGGAAACTCAACTAGCTCCTACGAGCAGTACTTC. This translates into CASRGQGNSTSSYEQYF.

The rearrangement links TRBV5-4 to TRBJ1-2; 7 nucleotides agree with TRBD1. The CDR3 consists of 15 residues. The V segment lost 4 bases and the J segment 5 bases; nucleotides outside the gene matches: 11. Germline loops: CDR1 SGHNT, CDR2 YYREEE (reference sequence). The CDR3 protein is CASSPGGQATYGYTF. In DNA, the CDR3 is TGTGCCAGCAGCCCTGGAGGACAGGCGACTTATGGCTACACCTTC.

A word on this clone: One junction end disagrees with the germline gene, perhaps due to a read error. The chain couples TRBV14 to TRBJ2-1; TRBD2 aligns across 13 bases. Germline V gene data show CDR1 as SGHDN and CDR2 as FVKESK. The CDR3 totals 13 residues. Here the CDR3 reads CAIHGGLAGRPVF. The CDR3 nucleotides read TGTGCCATCCACGGGGGACTAGCGGGACGCCCCGTCTTC.

This clone turned up a few times. This rearrangement joins TRBV19 to TRBJ1-3; D not resolved. Trimming removed 10 bases at V and 0 bases at J, with 19 bases between. The V gene's germline CDR1 is LNHDA and CDR2 SQIVND (reference sequence). The CDR3 has 16 amino acids. The CDR3 loop is CATTATVPSSGNTIYF. As DNA, the CDR3 is TGTGCCACCACAGCCACGGTGCCGAGCTCTGGAAACACCATATATTTT.

The V and J genes are TRBV19 and TRBJ2-2, with D hard to call. The ends were cut back, 4 bases at V and 7 bases at J, with 7 bases in the middle. This CDR3 contains 12 residues. The germline CDR1 and CDR2 sequences are LNHDA and SQIVND (reference sequence). The CDR3 DNA reads TGTGCCAGTAGTACCGGTATCGGGGAGCTGTTTTTT. It codes for CASSTGIGELFF.

This clone was picked up a small number of times. The chain employs TRBV3-1 (or the pseudogene TRBV3-2) and TRBJ2-1, with 14 bases that match TRBD2. The CDR3 totals 20 residues. The V gene end was trimmed by 0 bases and the J gene end by 3 bases; junction bases not matched to a gene: 10. Germline lookup yields CDR1 LGHDT and CDR2 YNNKEL (reference sequence). Here the CDR3 reads CASSQDSRTSGRPNYNEQFF. As DNA, the CDR3 is TGTGCCAGCAGCCAAGATAGCAGGACTAGCGGGAGGCCGAACTACAATGAGCAGTTCTTC.

For this clone: Other nucleotide sequences in the sample specify the same CDR3. This sequence joins TRBV18 and TRBJ2-1; D is ambiguous. V dropped 4 bases and J dropped 4 bases, with 8 bases sitting between them. The CDR3 is 13 residues long. In germline, CDR1 is KGHSH, CDR2 LQKENI. The DNA for the CDR3 is TGTGCCAGCTCACGAACATCGTACAATGAGCAGTTCTTC. It translates to CASSRTSYNEQFF.

This clone turned up a few times. This chain joins TRBV7-8 and TRBJ1-5; 9 bases agree with TRBD1. Trimming cost V 6 bases and J 6 bases; bases outside gene matches: 12. The CDR3 has 16 residues. Germline CDR1 is SGHVS and CDR2 is FQNEAQ. CDR3 bases: TGTGCCAGCAGTCTCTGGGACAGGGACTCTTTTCAGCCCCAGCATTTT. It yields the protein CASSLWDRDSFQPQHF.

The rearrangement links TRBV13 to TRBJ2-3, with D perhaps matching TRBD1 (6 bases). Per the germline V gene, CDR1 is PRHDT and CDR2 is FYEKMQ (reference sequence). V gave up 4 bases and J gave up 2 bases, with 10 bases separating them. The CDR3 sequence is 14 residues long. CDR3 residues: CASSSGQLTDTQYF. CDR3 DNA: TGTGCCAGCAGCTCCGGACAGCTCACAGATACGCAGTATTTT.

The rearrangement joins TRBV19 to TRBJ1-5, with D perhaps TRBD1 (6 bases). The CDR3 consists of 13 residues. The V end was cut by 7 bases, the J end by 6 bases, with 13 bases between. CDR1 is LNHDA and CDR2 is SQIVND in the germline V gene (reference sequence). The CDR3 sequence: CASKGEGSQPQHF. The CDR3 nucleotides read TGTGCCAGTAAGGGGGAGGGGAGTCAGCCCCAGCATTTT.

This clone was seen once. The chain couples TRBV28 to TRBJ2-7; 9 bases agree with TRBD1. V trimming: 7 bases; J trimming: 4 bases; junction bases outside the gene matches: 8. The CDR3 loop spans 14 amino acids. Per germline, CDR1 MDHEN and CDR2 SYDVKM. DNA of the CDR3: TGTGCCAGCACCTTGGGACAGGGCACTTACGAGCAGTACTTC. It encodes CASTLGQGTYEQYF.

This sequence joins TRBV28 and TRBJ1-1; 10 nucleotides line up with TRBD1. The length of the CDR3 is 14 residues. Germline lookup yields CDR1 MDHEN and CDR2 SYDVKM. V lost 8 bases, J lost 6 bases, and 9 bases stayed unmatched. DNA for the CDR3: TGTGCCAGCCTGCCGACAGGGGGCAGTCCTGAAGCTTTCTTT. Translated: CASLPTGGSPEAFF.

This chain joins TRBV6-5 and TRBJ2-3; TRBD1 agrees at 8 bases. The length of the CDR3 is 15 residues. In germline, CDR1 is MNHEY, CDR2 SVGAGI. After removal of 5 bases from V and 4 bases from J, the junction contained 8 bases not matched to a gene. The CDR3 DNA sequence: TGTGCCAGCAGTCCACACAGGGGGAGGCCAGATACGCAGTATTTT. Its translation: CASSPHRGRPDTQYF.

This clone is a singleton in its sample. The chain employs TRBV14 and TRBJ1-5; D gene uncertain. CDR1 is SGHDN, CDR2 FVKESK, per germline. The CDR3 contains 13 residues. V shed 0 bases and J shed 9 bases, with 9 bases lying between them. The CDR3 bases are TGTGCCAGCAGCCAAGACGGTCGTGGGCCCCAGCATTTT. It encodes CASSQDGRGPQHF. The variable domain in full, with the rest retrieved from reference TRBV14 and TRBJ1-5, is EAGVTQFPSHSVIEKGQTVTLRCDPISGHDNLYWYRRVMGKEIKFLLHFVKESKQDESGMPNNRFLAERTGGTYSTLKVQPAELEDSGVYFCASSQDGRGPQHFGDGTRLSIL.

This chain links TRBV4-3 with TRBJ2-2, with D maybe TRBD1 (7 bases). CDR1 and CDR2 (germline): LGHNA, YSLEER. The CDR3 spans 15 residues. With 0 bases removed from V and 7 bases from J, the gap between germline ends came to 12 bases. CDR3 sequence reads: CASSQEGGQYGELFF. CDR3 DNA sequence: TGCGCCAGCAGCCAAGAGGGGGGACAGTACGGGGAGCTGTTTTTT.